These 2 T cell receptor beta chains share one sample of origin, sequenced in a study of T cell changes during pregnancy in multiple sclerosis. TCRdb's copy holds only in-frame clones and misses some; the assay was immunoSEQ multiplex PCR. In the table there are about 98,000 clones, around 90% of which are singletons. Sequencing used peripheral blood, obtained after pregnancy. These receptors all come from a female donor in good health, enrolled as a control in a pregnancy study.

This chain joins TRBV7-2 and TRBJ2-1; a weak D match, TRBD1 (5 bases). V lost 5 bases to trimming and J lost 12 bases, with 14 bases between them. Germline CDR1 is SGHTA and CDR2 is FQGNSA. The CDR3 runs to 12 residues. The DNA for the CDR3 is TGTGCCAGCAGCCGGACATCTCGTCGGCAGTTCTTC. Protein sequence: CASSRTSRRQFF.

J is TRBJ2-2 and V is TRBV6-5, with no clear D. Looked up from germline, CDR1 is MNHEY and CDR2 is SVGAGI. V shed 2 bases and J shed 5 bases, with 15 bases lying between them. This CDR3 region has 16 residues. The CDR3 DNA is TGTGCCAGCAGTTACAATGTTGGCCTTCGAACCGGGGAGCTGTTTTTT. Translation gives CASSYNVGLRTGELFF.